These T cell receptor beta chains were read from a single sample in a study of blood T cells in healthy people across ages. TCRdb re-called the 5' RACE reads with MiXCR, one entry per CDR3 protein. The sample has 800,000 to 1,000,000 distinct CDR3 sequences; roughly 50% are singletons. Sequencing used blood. The receptors stem from a man aged 25 to 40 in good health. CDR3s include the opening cysteine and the closing phenylalanine or tryptophan. The D gene is left open where the match is weak. Where a row states a size, it is once, few, many or the class of an expanded clone; other rows omit it.

-	TRBJ2-2	-	15	TRBV20-1	TGCAGTGCCGAAAATAGCGGAATTAACACCGGGGAGCTGTTTTTT	CSAENSGINTGELFF
few	TRBJ1-1	-	14	TRBV10-3	TGTGCCATCAGTGAGTACAGCACAAACACTGAAGCTTTCTTT	CAISEYSTNTEAFF
-	TRBJ2-3	TRBD2	17	TRBV9	TGTGCCAGCAGCCCCCGTCCGACTAGCGGGGTTACAGATACGCAGTATTTT	CASSPRPTSGVTDTQYF
-	TRBJ2-7	-	16	TRBV14	TGTGCCAGCAGCCAAGAAGGAGGGAAGGCCGGGTACGAGCAGTACTTC	CASSQEGGKAGYEQYF
-	TRBJ2-7	-	15	TRBV4-2	TGTGCCAGCAGCCAAGTTTGGCAGGGTTCCTACGAGCAGTACTTC	CASSQVWQGSYEQYF
-	TRBJ1-5	-	15	TRBV24-1	TGTGCCACCAGTGATACCGGGACACCGAATCAGCCCCAGCATTTT	CATSDTGTPNQPQHF
-	TRBJ2-5	-	12	TRBV27	TGTGCCAGCAGTAATAACCAAGAGACCCAGTACTTC	CASSNNQETQYF
-	TRBJ2-7	-	15	TRBV4-1	TGCGCCAGCAGCCAAGCCGGGGGTTACTCCTACGAGCAGTACTTC	CASSQAGGYSYEQYF
few	TRBJ1-3	-	13	TRBV7-2	TGTGCCAGCAGCCCCCGGGACAGAAACACCATATATTTT	CASSPRDRNTIYF
-	TRBJ2-5	TRBD2	15	TRBV28	TGTGCCAGCAGTCCCTCGACTAGCGGGAGAGAGACCCAGTACTTC	CASSPSTSGRETQYF
few	TRBJ2-3	-	14	TRBV12-3/TRBV12-4	TGTGCCAGCAGTTTTAGGGGGGGAGGAGATGCGCAGTATTTT	CASSFRGGGDAQYF
-	TRBJ1-4	-	18	TRBV6-1	TGTGCCAGCAGCCCGGTTGGCTCAAGGGGGTCCGGTAATGAAAAACTGTTTTTT	CASSPVGSRGSGNEKLFF
-	TRBJ1-1	TRBD1	15	TRBV9	TGTGCCAGCAGCGTAGGAACAGGGGGAGGAACTGAAGCTTTCTTT	CASSVGTGGGTEAFF
few	TRBJ2-7	TRBD1	14	TRBV7-2	TGTGCCAGCAGCTCCGGGACAGGGTCCCGTGAGCAGTACTTC	CASSSGTGSREQYF
-	TRBJ1-6	-	14	TRBV6-5	TGTGCCAGCAGTTACGGCGGGGAGGCTTCACCCCTCCACTTT	CASSYGGEASPLHF
-	TRBJ2-7	TRBD1	17	TRBV6-1	TGTGCCAGCACATGGCCTGGGGCGCAGGGGGAAACCTACGAGCAGTACTTC	CASTWPGAQGETYEQYF
-	TRBJ2-3	TRBD2	15	TRBV9	TGTGCCAGCAGCATTAGCGGGGGGGCGACAGATACGCAGTATTTT	CASSISGGATDTQYF
-	TRBJ1-1	TRBD1	17	TRBV5-1	TGCGCCAGCACCCTTGGCCCGGGACAGGGTTTGAACACTGAAGCTTTCTTT	CASTLGPGQGLNTEAFF
-	TRBJ1-5	-	13	TRBV20-1	TGCAGTGCTCTGACAGGTGGCAATCAGCCCCAGCATTTT	CSALTGGNQPQHF
many	TRBJ2-4	-	13	TRBV7-9	TGTGCCAGCAGCTTACGGTTAGAGGTCATTCAGTACTTC	CASSLRLEVIQYF
-	TRBJ1-2	-	14	TRBV27	TGTGCCAGCAGTCTACCTGGACAGAACTATGGCTACACCTTC	CASSLPGQNYGYTF
few	TRBJ1-2	-	15	TRBV4-3	TGCGCCAGCAGCCAAGAACCGGTAGCTAACTATGGCTACACCTTC	CASSQEPVANYGYTF
few	TRBJ2-7	-	13	TRBV6-2/TRBV6-3	TGTGCCAGCAGTTACAAGTCCGAGAACGAGCAGTACTTC	CASSYKSENEQYF
-	TRBJ2-7	TRBD1	15	TRBV18	TGTGCCAGCTCGCGTTCCGGGACAGACGGTCTCGAGCAGTACTTC	CASSRSGTDGLEQYF
-	TRBJ2-1	TRBD1	20	TRBV4-1	TGCGCCAGCAGCCAAGCATTGACAGGGGAGGCGGCTAGCTCCTACAATGAGCAGTTCTTC	CASSQALTGEAASSYNEQFF
-	TRBJ2-7	TRBD2	13	TRBV10-2	TGCGCCGCTAGCGGGGGGACAATCTACGAGCAGTACTTC	CAASGGTIYEQYF
once	TRBJ2-2	TRBD1	16	TRBV5-1	TGCGCCAGCAGCCCAGGGACAGGGTTGAACACCGGGGAGCTGTTTTTT	CASSPGTGLNTGELFF
few	TRBJ2-3	TRBD2	16	TRBV5-4	TGTGCCAGCAGCTTGGGTGGCGGGGGGGCCCCAGATACGCAGTATTTT	CASSLGGGGAPDTQYF
-	TRBJ2-5	TRBD1	16	TRBV12-3/TRBV12-4	TGTGCCAGCAGGAAAGGGGGCAGAAATCCACAAGAGACCCAGTACTTC	CASRKGGRNPQETQYF
many	TRBJ2-1	TRBD1	16	TRBV5-1	TGCGCCAGCAGCAAGGACAGGGGGGGCTCCTACAATGAGCAGTTCTTC	CASSKDRGGSYNEQFF
few	TRBJ2-1	-	13	TRBV11-3	TGTGCCAGCAGCTCCTCGTCGGGCTCTGAGCAGTTCTTC	CASSSSSGSEQFF
few	TRBJ2-5	TRBD2	14	TRBV5-1	TGCGCCAGCAGCTTGGCCCCTAGCGGTGAGACCCAGTACTTC	CASSLAPSGETQYF
-	TRBJ2-3	TRBD1	16	TRBV28	TGTGCCAGCAGTTTACAGGGGGACCTAGGCACAGATACGCGGTATTTT	CASSLQGDLGTDTRYF
many	TRBJ1-2	-	18	TRBV4-1	TGCGCCAGCAGCCAAGGGTCCACCAATATGGCTTCAAACTATGGCTACACCTTC	CASSQGSTNMASNYGYTF
-	TRBJ1-1	-	16	TRBV20-1	TGCAGTGCCCCCCGAGGGGCAGGGATACTGAACACTGAAGCTTTCTTT	CSAPRGAGILNTEAFF